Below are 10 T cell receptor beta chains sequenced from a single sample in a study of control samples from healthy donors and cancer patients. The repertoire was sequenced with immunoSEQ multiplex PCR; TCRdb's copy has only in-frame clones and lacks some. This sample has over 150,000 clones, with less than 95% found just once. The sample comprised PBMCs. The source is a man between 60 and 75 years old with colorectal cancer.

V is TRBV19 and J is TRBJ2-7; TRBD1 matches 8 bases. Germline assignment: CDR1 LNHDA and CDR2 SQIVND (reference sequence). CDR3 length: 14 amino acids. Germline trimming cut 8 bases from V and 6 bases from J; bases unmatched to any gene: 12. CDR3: CASQGAAEDREQYF. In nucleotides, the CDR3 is TGTGCCAGTCAGGGGGCTGCCGAGGACCGCGAGCAGTACTTC.

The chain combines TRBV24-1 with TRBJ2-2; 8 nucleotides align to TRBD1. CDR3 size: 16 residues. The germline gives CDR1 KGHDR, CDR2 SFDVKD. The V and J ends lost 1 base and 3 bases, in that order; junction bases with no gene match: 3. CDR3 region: CATSDFVDRDTGELFF. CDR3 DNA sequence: TGTGCCACCAGTGATTTTGTGGACAGGGACACCGGGGAGCTGTTTTTT.

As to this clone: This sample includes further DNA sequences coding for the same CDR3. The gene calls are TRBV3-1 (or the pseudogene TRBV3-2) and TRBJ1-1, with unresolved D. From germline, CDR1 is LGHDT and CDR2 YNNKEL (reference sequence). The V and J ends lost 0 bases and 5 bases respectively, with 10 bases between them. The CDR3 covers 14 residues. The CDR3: CASSQDAGGTEAFF. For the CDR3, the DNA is TGTGCCAGCAGCCAAGATGCGGGAGGAACTGAAGCTTTCTTT.

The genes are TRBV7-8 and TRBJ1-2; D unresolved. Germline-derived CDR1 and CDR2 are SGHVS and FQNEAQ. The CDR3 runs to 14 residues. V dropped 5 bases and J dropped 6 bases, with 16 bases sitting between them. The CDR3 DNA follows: TGTGCCAGCAGCCGAGGGATGGCCTCGAATGGCTACACCTTC. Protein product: CASSRGMASNGYTF.

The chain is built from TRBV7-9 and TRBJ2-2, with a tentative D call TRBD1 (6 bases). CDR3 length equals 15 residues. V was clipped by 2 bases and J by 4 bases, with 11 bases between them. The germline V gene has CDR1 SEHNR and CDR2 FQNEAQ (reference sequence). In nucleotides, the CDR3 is TGTGCCAGCAGCTTAAGAAACAGGGCCACCGGGGAGCTGTTTTTT. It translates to CASSLRNRATGELFF.

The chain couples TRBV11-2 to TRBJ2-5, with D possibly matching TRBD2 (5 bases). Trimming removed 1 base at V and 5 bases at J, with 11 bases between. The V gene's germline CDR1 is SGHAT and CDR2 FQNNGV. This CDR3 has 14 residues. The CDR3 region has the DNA TGTGCCAGCAGCTTAGTGAGTGGGGAGGAGACCCAGTACTTC. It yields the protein CASSLVSGEETQYF.

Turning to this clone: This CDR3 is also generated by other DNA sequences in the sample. CDR3 DNA sequence: TGCGCCAGCAGCTTAGGCGCAACTAATGAAAAACTGTTTTTT. Its protein is CASSLGATNEKLFF. The rearrangement uses TRBV5-1 and TRBJ1-4; D remains ambiguous. The ends were cut back, 2 bases at V and 0 bases at J, with 5 bases in the middle. This CDR3 has 14 residues. Germline values: CDR1 SGHRS, CDR2 YFSETQ.

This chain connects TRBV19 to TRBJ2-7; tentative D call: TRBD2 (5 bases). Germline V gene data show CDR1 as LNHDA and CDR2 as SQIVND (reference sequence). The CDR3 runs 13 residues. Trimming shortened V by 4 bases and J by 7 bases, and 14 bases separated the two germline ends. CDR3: CASSTSAGWEQYF. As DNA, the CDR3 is TGTGCCAGTAGTACCTCGGCGGGTTGGGAGCAGTACTTC.

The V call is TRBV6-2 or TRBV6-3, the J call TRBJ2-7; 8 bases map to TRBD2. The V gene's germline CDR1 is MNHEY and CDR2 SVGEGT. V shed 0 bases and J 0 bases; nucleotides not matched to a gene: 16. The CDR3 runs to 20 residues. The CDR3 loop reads CASSYSSRRLAGHPSYEQYF. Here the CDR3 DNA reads TGTGCCAGCAGTTACTCGAGCCGTAGGCTAGCGGGCCACCCCTCCTACGAGCAGTACTTC.

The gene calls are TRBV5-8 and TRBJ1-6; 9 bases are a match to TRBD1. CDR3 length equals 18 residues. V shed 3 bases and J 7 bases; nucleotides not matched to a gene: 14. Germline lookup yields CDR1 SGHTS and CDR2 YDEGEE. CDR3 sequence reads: CASSSGTGKGQGNSPLHF. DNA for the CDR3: TGTGCCAGCAGCTCCGGGACAGGGAAAGGGCAGGGGAATTCACCCCTCCACTTT. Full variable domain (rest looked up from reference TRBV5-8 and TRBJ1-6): EAGVTQSPTHLIKTRGQQATLRCSPISGHTSVYWYQQALGLGLQFLLWYDEGEERNRGNFPPRFSGRQFPNYSSELNVNALELEDSALYLCASSSGTGKGQGNSPLHFGNGTRLTVT.